This T cell receptor (beta chain) was identified during a study of siplizumab effects on memory and regulatory T cells. Findings of the study overall: Among sequences traceable to unstimulated CD4+ memory cells, alloreactive ones were significantly reduced by siplizumab. About 80-96% of proliferating CD4+ or CD8+ clones had no assignable naive or memory phenotype. Memory cells seemed less diverse than naive T cells, which seemed major alloresponse contributors.

The study assayed about 10^5 TCR templates per sample. Profiled with immunoSEQ multiplex PCR; TCRdb holds only in-frame clones, not every one. There are about 100,000 clones in the sample; roughly 94% occur only once, and about 1.5% lies in the top ten. Concerning this clone: The antigen is undetermined.

The J segment lost 3 bases and the V segment lost 4 bases, leaving 9 bases of the junction unmatched. The CDR3 totals 15 residues. Germline V gene lookup returns CDR1 SGDLS and CDR2 YYNGEE. The clonotype originates from a human donor in good health. Sequencing was done on a sample of non-Treg CD4+ T cells sorted from blood. V usage is TRBV9 and J usage is TRBJ2-7; the match to TRBD1 covers 8 bases. The CDR3 bases are TGTGCCAGCAGCCGAACAGGTGACAGGGGCTACGAGCAGTACTTC. It codes for CASSRTGDRGYEQYF.